The 31 T cell receptor beta chains presented below share a single source sample, sequenced in a study of shared clonotypes between healthy human individuals. Here immunoSEQ multiplex PCR was the method, and the copy in TCRdb shows in-frame clones only, minus some. The data hold just over 2,000,000 clones, with 90% to 95% observed a single time. The sequencing sample was made of naive CD4+ T cells sorted from blood. Subset of the sample: CD45RA+ positively selected. Receptors were obtained from a man aged 18 to 29 in good health.

This chain joins TRBV2 and TRBJ2-2, with TRBD1 matching 7 bases. The CDR3 is made up of 14 amino acids. Germline V CDR1 and CDR2: SNHLY, FYNNEI. The J segment lost 1 base and the V segment lost 6 bases, leaving 2 bases of the junction unmatched. The CDR3 nucleotides are TGTGCCAGCAGGAACAGGGGGAACACCGGGGAGCTGTTTTTT. This sequence encodes CASRNRGNTGELFF.

This clone was picked up one time. The chain carries TRBV19 and TRBJ1-2, with 7 positions matching TRBD1. J gave up 4 bases and V 5 bases, and 7 bases lay outside the gene matches. Germline-derived CDR1 and CDR2 are LNHDA and SQIVND (reference sequence). This CDR3 is built from 14 residues. CDR3 coding DNA: TGTGCCAGTAGTTCCACCTGGACAGGCTATGGCTACACCTTC. Amino acids: CASSSTWTGYGYTF.

The J gene is TRBJ1-4, the V gene TRBV7-8; no clear D gene. The V gene's germline CDR1 is SGHVS and CDR2 FQNEAQ. The CDR3 is made up of 15 amino acids. V lost 5 bases to trimming and J lost 0 bases, with 10 bases between them. CDR3 coding DNA: TGTGCCAGCAGCGGGGAGTTTGCAACTAATGAAAAACTGTTTTTT. Its translation: CASSGEFATNEKLFF.

This chain connects TRBV9 to TRBJ2-5, with D perhaps matching TRBD2 (5 bases). Germline assignment: CDR1 SGDLS and CDR2 YYNGEE. The CDR3 extends over 13 amino acids. Trimming stripped 3 bases from V and 4 bases from J, with 10 bases between. CDR3 DNA: TGTGCCAGCAGCGCCGGGGTAGTAGAGACCCAGTACTTC. It yields the protein CASSAGVVETQYF.

The rearrangement uses TRBV30 and TRBJ1-6; 10 nucleotides line up with TRBD1. J was trimmed by 8 bases and V by 7 bases; bases with no gene match: 2. Germline lookup yields CDR1 GTSNPN and CDR2 SVGIG (reference sequence). This CDR3 contains 12 residues. The CDR3 region has the DNA TGTGCCTTAGGACAGGGGGATTCACCCCTCCACTTT. It is translated as CALGQGDSPLHF.

J is TRBJ1-2 and V is TRBV7-9, with TRBD1 as a possible D gene (6 bases). CDR1 SEHNR and CDR2 FQNEAQ come from the germline V gene (reference sequence). This CDR3 comprises 14 residues. V lost 0 bases and J lost 8, with 13 bases in between. This CDR3 is CASSLAGTNGGYTF. As DNA, the CDR3 is TGTGCCAGCAGCTTAGCCGGGACAAATGGCGGCTACACCTTC.

The chain employs TRBV28 and TRBJ2-7; D tentatively reads TRBD1 or TRBD2 (6 bases each). V dropped 5 bases and J dropped 5 bases, with 19 bases sitting between them. The length of the CDR3 is 15 residues. CDR1 and CDR2 from the germline V gene are MDHEN and SYDVKM. The CDR3 coding sequence is TGTGCCAGCAGTCCCCTAGGGGGGACATCGCACGAGCAGTACTTC. Protein sequence: CASSPLGGTSHEQYF.

Turning to this clone: Other DNA sequences from this sample encode an identical CDR3 as well. CDR3 amino acids: CASSQSTAYEQYF. DNA for the CDR3: TGCGCCAGCAGCCAATCGACAGCCTACGAGCAGTACTTC. The chain combines TRBV4-1 with TRBJ2-7; TRBD1 might be the D (5 bases). CDR3 length equals 13 residues. Trimming removed 2 bases at V and 2 bases at J, with 7 bases between. CDR1 is MGHRA, CDR2 YSYEKL, per germline.

This sequence joins TRBV30 and TRBJ1-1; D perhaps matches TRBD1 (6 bases). Germline CDR1 GTSNPN, CDR2 SVGIG (reference sequence). The CDR3 loop spans 12 amino acids. Trimming took 5 bases from V and 2 from J, leaving 9 bases between them. Here the CDR3 DNA reads TGTGCCTGGGACAGGTTTAACACTGAAGCTTTCTTT. This codes for CAWDRFNTEAFF.

This chain joins TRBV6-5 and TRBJ2-5; tentatively, D is TRBD1 or TRBD2 (6 bases each). Germline-derived CDR1 and CDR2 are MNHEY and SVGAGI. CDR3 length equals 15 residues. Trimming took off 8 bases at V and 5 bases at J, with 21 bases between the two ends. As DNA, the CDR3 is TGTGCCAGCGGGGTGGGGGGCATCGCCCTGGAGACCCAGTACTTC. Translating gives CASGVGGIALETQYF.

The chain is built from TRBV7-2 and TRBJ2-1, with TRBD2 identical over 13 bases. This CDR3 is 16 amino acids long. Germline CDR1 is SGHTA and CDR2 is FQGNSA. J lost 7 bases, V lost 0 bases, and 3 bases had no gene match. The CDR3 region has the DNA TGTGCCAGCAGCTTAGCGGGGACTAGCGGGAAGAATGAGCAGTTCTTC. It yields the protein CASSLAGTSGKNEQFF.

The chain recombines TRBV6-5 with TRBJ2-5; D might be TRBD2 (5 bases). Germline V gene sequence: CDR1 MNHEY, CDR2 SVGAGI. Trimming removed 6 bases from V and 5 bases from J, with 13 bases in between. The CDR3 consists of 13 residues. CDR3 coding DNA: TGTGCCAGCAGCCCCGGGGTTTGGGAGACCCAGTACTTC. Protein sequence: CASSPGVWETQYF.

V usage is TRBV2 and J usage is TRBJ2-7; TRBD2 aligns across 14 bases. CDR1 is SNHLY, CDR2 FYNNEI, per germline. This CDR3 region has 15 residues. V was pared by 6 bases and J by 1 base, with 2 bases of the junction left unmatched. The CDR3 loop reads CASSGTSGSSYEQYF. Written as DNA, the CDR3 is TGTGCCAGCAGCGGGACTAGCGGGAGTTCCTACGAGCAGTACTTC.

The chain couples TRBV4-1 to TRBJ2-3; a weak D match, TRBD2 (6 bases). The V end was cut by 1 base, the J end by 2 bases, with 7 bases between. The germline CDR1 and CDR2 sequences are MGHRA and YSYEKL. The CDR3 totals 14 residues. CDR3 sequence reads: CASSQVAATDTQYF. CDR3 in DNA: TGCGCCAGCAGCCAAGTAGCGGCCACAGATACGCAGTATTTT.

For this clone: The identical CDR3 is also encoded by other nucleotide sequences in the sample. The rearrangement links TRBV6-1 to TRBJ1-2; 8 bases align to TRBD1. Germline lookup yields CDR1 MNHNS and CDR2 SASEGT. The CDR3 length is 14 residues. With V trimmed by 2 bases and J by 4 bases, 3 bases remained unmatched. Written as DNA, the CDR3 is TGTGCCAGCAGTGAACGCGACAGGGGCTATGGCTACACCTTC. Encoded protein: CASSERDRGYGYTF.

In the case of this clone: Other DNA sequences from this sample encode an identical CDR3 as well. V is TRBV29-1 and J is TRBJ2-7, with TRBD1 as a possible D gene (6 bases). Trimming pared 6 bases from V and 4 bases from J, leaving 10 bases between. The CDR3 is made up of 11 amino acids. Germline CDR1 is SQVTM and CDR2 is ANQGSEA. The CDR3 reads CSVQGSYEQYF. The DNA for the CDR3 is TGCAGCGTCCAGGGGTCGTACGAGCAGTACTTC.

The J gene is TRBJ2-3, the V gene TRBV5-3; weak D call: TRBD2 (6 bases). TRBV5-3 is labeled an ORF, and its function is uncertain. The CDR3 is made up of 12 amino acids. The V end was cut by 8 bases, the J end by 5 bases, with 12 bases between. CDR3 sequence reads: CASAPGVDTQYF. The CDR3 DNA is TGTGCCAGCGCTCCGGGGGTAGATACGCAGTATTTT.

The genes are TRBV9 and TRBJ2-1, with D possibly TRBD2 on 6 matching bases. V was trimmed by 0 bases and J by 1 base, leaving 11 bases between them. The CDR3 is 16 amino acids. Germline V gene data show CDR1 as SGDLS and CDR2 as YYNGEE. The chain's CDR3 is CASSVGAGLSYNEQFF. The CDR3 DNA sequence: TGTGCCAGCAGCGTAGGAGCGGGCCTTTCCTACAATGAGCAGTTCTTC. Filled out from reference TRBV9 and TRBJ2-1, the complete variable domain reads DSGVTQTPKHLITATGQRVTLRCSPRSGDLSVYWYQQSLDQGLQFLIQYYNGEERAKGNILERFSAQQFPDLHSELNLSSLELGDSALYFCASSVGAGLSYNEQFFGPGTRLTVL.

This clone showed up just once. CDR3 in amino acids: CASSFAGGSGNTIYF. The DNA for the CDR3 is TGTGCCAGCAGCTTTGCAGGGGGCTCTGGAAACACCATATATTTT. The V gene is TRBV5-6, the J gene TRBJ1-3; 7 nucleotides line up with TRBD1. The germline gives CDR1 SGHDT, CDR2 YYEEEE. The V and J ends lost 2 bases and 0 bases, in that order; junction bases with no gene match: 2. The CDR3 has 15 residues. Complete variable domain (other parts from reference TRBV5-6 and TRBJ1-3): DAGVTQSPTHLIKTRGQQVTLRCSPKSGHDTVSWYQQALGQGPQFIFQYYEEEERQRGNFPDRFSGHQFPNYSSELNVNALLLGDSALYLCASSFAGGSGNTIYFGEGSWLTVV.

The chain has TRBV18 and TRBJ1-1, with 10 bases identical to TRBD1. The CDR3 is 16 residues long. V was clipped by 4 bases and J by 1 base; unmatched bases: 6. Looked up from germline, CDR1 is KGHSH and CDR2 is LQKENI. The CDR3 protein is CASSRPGQGKNTEAFF. The CDR3 DNA reads TGTGCCAGCTCACGCCCGGGACAGGGGAAGAACACTGAAGCTTTCTTT.

This sequence joins TRBV29-1 and TRBJ2-5; 10 bases map to TRBD2. This CDR3 contains 15 residues. Trimming at V came to 6 bases and at J to 4 bases, leaving 11 bases not matched to a gene. The germline V gene encodes CDR1 SQVTM and CDR2 ANQGSEA. CDR3 in amino acids: CSVTASGGALETQYF. The CDR3 bases are TGCAGCGTGACCGCGAGCGGGGGGGCCTTAGAGACCCAGTACTTC.

Written as DNA, the CDR3 is TGTGCCAGCAGCTTCGGAGCGGGGGCACGGGATACGCAGTATTTT. It is translated as CASSFGAGARDTQYF. The chain couples TRBV5-6 to TRBJ2-3; TRBD2 agrees at 8 bases. Trimming took 2 bases from V and 6 from J; bases not matched to a gene: 8. CDR1 and CDR2 from the germline V gene are SGHDT and YYEEEE. This CDR3 has 15 residues.

This chain uses TRBV12-5 with TRBJ2-7; TRBD2 might be the D (5 bases). This CDR3 contains 12 residues. CDR1 LGHNT and CDR2 FRNRAP come from the germline V gene. V lost 2 bases to trimming and J lost 9 bases, with 11 bases between them. The CDR3 sequence is CASGLPWTGQYF. The DNA of the CDR3 is TGTGCTAGTGGTTTGCCTTGGACTGGGCAGTACTTC.

The count of this clone is one. This chain joins TRBV30 and TRBJ1-1; 9 bases fit TRBD1. The junction had 9 bases not matched to a gene; V was cut back by 8 bases and J by 5 bases. The CDR3 is 13 amino acids. The germline CDR1 and CDR2 sequences are GTSNPN and SVGIG (reference sequence). Here the CDR3 reads CARGTGIETEAFF. The CDR3 DNA reads TGTGCCCGCGGGACAGGGATTGAAACTGAAGCTTTCTTT.

The rearrangement joins TRBV2 to TRBJ2-3; a possible D gene is TRBD2 (5 bases). CDR1 and CDR2 from the germline V gene are SNHLY and FYNNEI. This CDR3 region has 14 residues. The V end was cut by 6 bases, the J end by 1 base, with 11 bases between. In nucleotides, the CDR3 is TGTGCCAGCAGGGCAACTAGGGGCACAGATACGCAGTATTTT. Protein product: CASRATRGTDTQYF.

This chain connects TRBV27 to TRBJ2-1; 7 bases fit TRBD1. Germline CDR1 and CDR2: MNHEY and SMNVEV (reference sequence). Trimming at V came to 2 bases and at J to 0 bases, leaving 4 bases not matched to a gene. This CDR3 comprises 16 residues. The CDR3 DNA is TGTGCCAGCAGTTTAGGGACAGCCAGCTCCTACAATGAGCAGTTCTTC. This codes for CASSLGTASSYNEQFF.

V is TRBV6-5 and J is TRBJ1-1, with TRBD1 as a possible D gene (5 bases). Germline CDR1 is MNHEY and CDR2 is SVGAGI. Trimming pared 7 bases from V and 1 base from J, leaving 10 bases between. This CDR3 region has 13 residues. In DNA, the CDR3 is TGTGCCAGCATCGGGCAGGGGAACACTGAAGCTTTCTTT. Its protein is CASIGQGNTEAFF.

J is TRBJ2-3 and V is TRBV19; TRBD2 aligns across 14 bases. Trimming removed 4 bases from V and 0 bases from J; junction bases left unmatched: 6. CDR1 is LNHDA, CDR2 SQIVND, per germline (reference sequence). This CDR3 is built from 18 residues. CDR3 region: CASSTGTSGSWSTDTQYF. CDR3 DNA sequence: TGTGCCAGTAGTACCGGGACTAGCGGGAGTTGGAGCACAGATACGCAGTATTTT.

The chain carries TRBV7-6 and TRBJ2-2; D is possibly TRBD1 (5 bases). The length of the CDR3 is 13 residues. Deletions cut 4 bases from V and 5 bases from J, with 8 bases between. Germline CDR1 and CDR2: SGHVS and FNYEAQ. CDR3 bases: TGTGCCAGCAGCTCACGGACAACCGGGGAGCTGTTTTTT. Encoded protein: CASSSRTTGELFF. Variable domain in full (rest from reference TRBV7-6 and TRBJ2-2): GAGVSQSPRYKVTKRGQDVALRCDPISGHVSLYWYRQALGQGPEFLTYFNYEAQQDKSGLPNDRFSAERPEGSISTLTIQRTEQRDSAMYRCASSSRTTGELFFGEGSRLTVL.

The chain combines TRBV28 with TRBJ1-1; D unclear. The CDR3 runs 15 residues. The germline V and J ends were trimmed by 2 bases and 2 bases, with 12 bases remaining between them. The germline V gene encodes CDR1 MDHEN and CDR2 SYDVKM. The CDR3 protein is CASSLPQKINTEAFF. CDR3 nucleotide sequence: TGTGCCAGCAGTTTACCGCAGAAGATTAACACTGAAGCTTTCTTT.

V and J are TRBV7-9 and TRBJ2-2, with D uncertain. Germline CDR1 SEHNR, CDR2 FQNEAQ (reference sequence). The V end was cut by 2 bases, the J end by 0 bases, with 4 bases between. This CDR3 is 14 amino acids long. The CDR3 region has the DNA TGTGCCAGCAGCTTACGCACGAACACCGGGGAGCTGTTTTTT. Residues: CASSLRTNTGELFF.